These T cell receptor beta chains were read from a single sample in a study of blood T cell repertoires in COVID-19. Here immunoSEQ multiplex PCR was the method, and the copy in TCRdb shows in-frame clones only, minus some. The sample lists 200,000 to 250,000 clones; around 86% were seen once. Sequencing was performed on peripheral blood. The receptor source for this set is a woman older than 75 with COVID-19, enrolled during active disease. CDR3s include the opening cysteine and the closing phenylalanine or tryptophan. The order of the fields is V gene, CDR3 protein.

v_call: TRBV3-1/TRBV3-2
cdr3_aa: CASSQYLGADLIF

v_call: TRBV7-9
cdr3_aa: CASSLFRDKNEKLFF

v_call: TRBV7-9
cdr3_aa: CASSPPGQGSEQYF

v_call: TRBV11-2
cdr3_aa: CASSLDKGVRSFF

v_call: TRBV5-6
cdr3_aa: CASSSYRWGGGSYEQYF

v_call: TRBV5-1
cdr3_aa: CASSLSHGAASYNEQFF

v_call: TRBV18
cdr3_aa: CASSMGTWGNNEQFF

v_call: TRBV18
cdr3_aa: CASSGLAITDTQYF

v_call: TRBV7-7
cdr3_aa: CASSLGSREGPMASTQYF

v_call: TRBV6-5
cdr3_aa: CASSRDRGLNTEAFF

v_call: TRBV6-2/TRBV6-3
cdr3_aa: CASSYADRVYNGYTF

v_call: TRBV6-2/TRBV6-3
cdr3_aa: CASSYLRDEKLFF

v_call: TRBV6-5
cdr3_aa: CASSYSTGGIEQYF

v_call: TRBV2
cdr3_aa: CASRRVAELGEQYF

v_call: TRBV7-3
cdr3_aa: CASSSSGGETQYF

v_call: TRBV18
cdr3_aa: CASSLNRGLETQYF

v_call: TRBV10-3
cdr3_aa: CAISDPTGGNTEAFF

v_call: TRBV7-2
cdr3_aa: CASSVTGVKMNTEAFF

v_call: TRBV11-2
cdr3_aa: CASSLITGTGVEKLFF

v_call: TRBV5-1
cdr3_aa: CASSSQVVGFAGAPGETQYF

v_call: TRBV11-2
cdr3_aa: CASSLQGRLGAFF

v_call: TRBV30
cdr3_aa: CAWRKAGLDYGYTF

v_call: TRBV6-5
cdr3_aa: CASSYGRGASYEQYF

v_call: TRBV10-2
cdr3_aa: CASRQLNTEAFF

v_call: TRBV19
cdr3_aa: CASSIEGGHIQYF

v_call: TRBV11-2
cdr3_aa: CASSYRQGGTEAFF

v_call: TRBV9
cdr3_aa: CASSSLAGENEQFF

v_call: TRBV6-2/TRBV6-3
cdr3_aa: CASSYIREINQPQHF

v_call: TRBV11-1
cdr3_aa: CASSLGVGADTQYF

v_call: TRBV3-1/TRBV3-2
cdr3_aa: CASSLSGRGYNEQFF

v_call: TRBV18
cdr3_aa: CASSPPFPGGYTF

v_call: TRBV18
cdr3_aa: CASSPKQANSGNTIYF

v_call: TRBV19
cdr3_aa: CASKPGGQTDTQYF

v_call: TRBV5-4
cdr3_aa: CASSPNGQRGTEAFF

v_call: TRBV19
cdr3_aa: CASSIYGDNYGYTF

v_call: TRBV5-1
cdr3_aa: CASSLVLNTEAFF

v_call: TRBV6-1
cdr3_aa: CASSEAEDRGQAFF

v_call: TRBV6-6
cdr3_aa: CASVAGTSYNEQFF

v_call: TRBV3-1/TRBV3-2
cdr3_aa: CASSQQSGLNTGELFF

v_call: TRBV18
cdr3_aa: CASSPQSSPQTEAFF

v_call: TRBV6-2/TRBV6-3
cdr3_aa: CASSRDRVDREQYF

v_call: TRBV7-2
cdr3_aa: CASSLAWTRGPNTEAFF

v_call: TRBV7-7
cdr3_aa: CASSLEWGAGTGALNYGYTF

v_call: TRBV18
cdr3_aa: CASSPQGQGNYEQYF

v_call: TRBV19
cdr3_aa: CASSRRQGNEKLFF

v_call: TRBV7-3
cdr3_aa: CASSLSGSAADTQYF

v_call: TRBV30
cdr3_aa: CAWSITGSSNQPQHF

v_call: TRBV11-2
cdr3_aa: CASSFNSGGAGTDTQYF

v_call: TRBV28
cdr3_aa: CASSLLTATNQPQHF

v_call: TRBV5-6
cdr3_aa: CASSLGTYYGYTF

v_call: TRBV15
cdr3_aa: CATSREVGQGEAFF

v_call: TRBV30
cdr3_aa: CAWGLVTDTQYF

v_call: TRBV5-4
cdr3_aa: CASSRPQGAKTEAFF

v_call: TRBV24-1
cdr3_aa: CATSDPRDSYEQYF

v_call: TRBV5-4
cdr3_aa: CASSLSRGAQTEAFF

v_call: TRBV5-5
cdr3_aa: CASSRDRGNEKLFF

v_call: TRBV14
cdr3_aa: CASSPAGTREETQYF

v_call: TRBV28
cdr3_aa: CASSFPGGPPEDEQYF

v_call: TRBV5-6
cdr3_aa: CASSLQGTNTEAFF

v_call: TRBV28
cdr3_aa: CASSYSGKSDTQYF